Each of the 26 T cell receptor beta chains below was sequenced from the same sample in a study of PD-1 blockade in classical Hodgkin lymphoma. This table comes from immunoSEQ multiplex PCR, and its TCRdb copy is limited to in-frame clones, with some not included. The repertoire includes 80,000 to 95,000 clones, 83% of them detected once, and approximately 15% sits in the top ten. The time point was: cycle 4 day 1 (C4D1), after five to seven weeks of nivolumab. All patients experienced relapse after autologous stem cell transplantation, and brentuximab vedotin exposure was variable. This specimen consisted of peripheral blood mononuclear cells (PBMCs), obtained before the fourth cycle of nivolumab. Every receptor here comes from a human donor with classical Hodgkin lymphoma.

V usage is TRBV7-8 and J usage is TRBJ1-5, with D perhaps TRBD1 (5 bases). V gave up 1 base and J gave up 6 bases, with 13 bases separating them. The length of the CDR3 is 15 residues. Germline CDR1 reads SGHVS; CDR2 reads FQNEAQ. DNA for the CDR3: TGTGCCAGCAGCTTAGAGATCGGGGGGGGTCAGCCCCAGCATTTT. This sequence encodes CASSLEIGGGQPQHF.

This sequence joins TRBV5-1 and TRBJ1-2; D might be TRBD1 (6 bases). Looked up from germline, CDR1 is SGHRS and CDR2 is YFSETQ. This CDR3 is 15 amino acids long. V shed 1 base and J shed 8 bases, with 18 bases lying between them. The CDR3 reads CASSLFPGALEGYTF. CDR3 DNA: TGCGCCAGCAGCTTGTTCCCAGGGGCCCTTGAGGGCTACACCTTC.

The rearrangement joins TRBV6-1 to TRBJ2-2, with TRBD2 matching over 10 bases. Germline V CDR1 and CDR2: MNHNS, SASEGT. This CDR3 region has 19 residues. V lost 4 bases to trimming and J lost 0 bases; unmatched junction nucleotides: 11. CDR3 sequence: CASSVEASGGRTNTGELFF. The DNA for the CDR3 is TGTGCCAGCAGTGTAGAAGCTAGCGGGGGAAGAACGAACACCGGGGAGCTGTTTTTT.

This clone has just a few counts. V and J are TRBV19 and TRBJ2-7; tentatively, D is TRBD1 (5 bases). The CDR3 loop spans 15 amino acids. In germline, CDR1 is LNHDA, CDR2 SQIVND (reference sequence). The V end was cut by 3 bases, the J end by 4 bases, with 16 bases between. This CDR3 reads CASSMVAGMGYEQYF. The CDR3, as DNA: TGTGCCAGTAGTATGGTAGCAGGGATGGGTTACGAGCAGTACTTC.

The chain combines TRBV6-1 with TRBJ1-5; 7 bases match TRBD1. CDR1 and CDR2 from the germline V gene are MNHNS and SASEGT. The CDR3 contains 15 residues. Trimming removed 8 bases from V and 7 bases from J; junction bases left unmatched: 14. In DNA, the CDR3 is TGTGCCAGCTCCCGGAAGGGACAGATAGGACAGCCCCAGCATTTT. This codes for CASSRKGQIGQPQHF.

The CDR3 DNA sequence: TGTGCCATCAGTCCCCCTCAGACAGGGGGAAAGACCGGGGAGCTGTTTTTT. It translates to CAISPPQTGGKTGELFF. The gene calls are TRBV10-3 and TRBJ2-2; 9 bases line up with TRBD1. Germline CDR1 reads ENHRY; CDR2 reads SYGVKD. J lost 5 bases, V lost 5 bases, and 12 bases had no gene match. The CDR3 length is 17 residues.

The V call is TRBV30, the J call TRBJ1-4; D uncertain. The CDR3 has 13 amino acids. V lost 0 bases and J 5 bases, leaving 7 bases between the germline ends. Germline values: CDR1 GTSNPN, CDR2 SVGIG (reference sequence). CDR3 coding DNA: TGTGCCTGGAGTGTCCAGCCAAATGAAAAACTGTTTTTT. Translated, it gives CAWSVQPNEKLFF.

V and J are TRBV28 and TRBJ2-5; D is unclear. Germline-derived CDR1 and CDR2 are MDHEN and SYDVKM. This CDR3 region has 15 residues. Deletions cut 10 bases from V and 5 bases from J, with 23 bases between. The CDR3 here is CAISHRRRAGETQYF. CDR3 DNA sequence: TGTGCCATCTCTCACCGGCGAAGGGCCGGGGAGACCCAGTACTTC.

This sequence joins TRBV7-3 and TRBJ1-1; possibly TRBD1 for D (5 bases). The CDR3 length is 13 residues. Germline V gene lookup returns CDR1 SGHTA and CDR2 FQGTGA. The V end lost 2 bases, the J end lost 5 bases, and 9 bases lay between the germline ends. DNA for the CDR3: TGTGCCAGCAGCTTAGGGGGGAGAACTGAAGCTTTCTTT. Amino acid sequence: CASSLGGRTEAFF.

The genes are TRBV27 and TRBJ2-3; perhaps TRBD2 as D (6 bases). The CDR3 consists of 17 residues. Germline lookup yields CDR1 MNHEY and CDR2 SMNVEV (reference sequence). V lost 5 bases and J 5 bases, leaving 23 bases between the germline ends. The CDR3 sequence: CASSQLPNAGIGDTQYF. CDR3 nucleotides: TGTGCCAGCAGTCAACTCCCCAACGCGGGGATCGGAGATACGCAGTATTTT.

The chain joins TRBV10-2 to TRBJ1-4; D is undetermined. This CDR3 has 16 residues. V gave up 0 bases and J gave up 0 bases, with 8 bases separating them. From germline, CDR1 is WSHSY and CDR2 SAAADI. The CDR3 reads CASSESNTATNEKLFF. CDR3 DNA sequence: TGCGCCAGCAGTGAGTCGAATACCGCAACTAATGAAAAACTGTTTTTT.

This sequence joins TRBV9 and TRBJ2-2; D unresolved. With 1 base removed from V and 1 base from J, the gap between germline ends came to 5 bases. Germline V gene sequence: CDR1 SGDLS, CDR2 YYNGEE. The CDR3 length is 14 residues. In nucleotides, the CDR3 is TGTGCCAGCAGCGTACTCCAGAACACCGGGGAGCTGTTTTTT. Residues: CASSVLQNTGELFF.

The CDR3 sequence is CATSREEYSGNEQFF. CDR3 DNA: TGTGCCACCAGCAGAGAGGAATATAGCGGCAATGAGCAGTTCTTC. V and J are TRBV15 and TRBJ2-1; D is perhaps TRBD2 (6 bases). Looked up from germline, CDR1 is LNHNV and CDR2 is YYDKDF (reference sequence). Trimming cost V 0 bases and J 6 bases, with 12 bases left between them. The CDR3 is made up of 15 amino acids.

This clone was found a few times. The chain employs TRBV30 and TRBJ1-1; D call uncertain. The germline gives CDR1 GTSNPN, CDR2 SVGIG (reference sequence). Trimming left V 1 base short and J 2 bases short, with 5 bases between. The CDR3 is made up of 12 amino acids. The CDR3: CAWSDGNTEAFF. As DNA, the CDR3 is TGTGCCTGGAGTGACGGAAACACTGAAGCTTTCTTT. Using reference TRBV30 and TRBJ1-1 for the parts outside the CDR3, the full variable domain is SQTIHQWPATLVQPVGSPLSLECTVEGTSNPNLYWYRQAAGRGLQLLFYSVGIGQISSEVPQNLSASRPQDRQFILSSKKLLLSDSGFYLCAWSDGNTEAFFGQGTRLTVV.

This chain links TRBV14 with TRBJ1-2; possibly TRBD1 for D (5 bases). Germline assignment: CDR1 SGHDN and CDR2 FVKESK. The CDR3 consists of 14 residues. Trimming took off 4 bases at V and 1 base at J, with 10 bases between the two ends. CDR3: CASSLIDSNYGYTF. CDR3 DNA sequence: TGTGCCAGCAGCCTGATTGACAGTAACTATGGCTACACCTTC.

The V call is TRBV2, the J call TRBJ2-5, with 10 positions matching TRBD1. The CDR3 consists of 15 residues. Unmatched junction bases numbered 7, after V lost 4 bases and J lost 5 bases. The V gene's germline CDR1 is SNHLY and CDR2 FYNNEI. CDR3 sequence: CASSVLTGGWETQYF. The CDR3 DNA follows: TGTGCCAGCAGTGTCCTGACAGGGGGCTGGGAGACCCAGTACTTC.

There are a few counts of this clone. This sequence joins TRBV2 and TRBJ1-1; tentative D call: TRBD1 (6 bases). This CDR3 has 13 amino acids. Trimming took 6 bases from V and 5 from J, leaving 13 bases between them. The germline V gene encodes CDR1 SNHLY and CDR2 FYNNEI. The CDR3 coding sequence is TGTGCCAGCAGGAACAGGGAGGGGACTGAAGCTTTCTTT. Amino acid sequence: CASRNREGTEAFF.

This chain uses TRBV9 with TRBJ2-2; D gene uncertain. From germline, CDR1 is SGDLS and CDR2 YYNGEE. This CDR3 has 13 amino acids. V was clipped by 0 bases and J by 4 bases, with 4 bases between them. CDR3 amino acids: CASSVAVTGELFF. The CDR3 nucleotides are TGTGCCAGCAGCGTAGCGGTCACCGGGGAGCTGTTTTTT.

CDR3: CASSIEPPGAGVAGELFF. CDR3 sequence (DNA): TGTGCCAGTAGTATAGAGCCCCCAGGGGCGGGAGTTGCCGGGGAGCTGTTTTTT. The J gene is TRBJ2-2, the V gene TRBV19; D is possibly TRBD2 (7 bases). From germline, CDR1 is LNHDA and CDR2 SQIVND (reference sequence). V lost 0 bases and J lost 6, with 20 bases in between. This CDR3 contains 18 residues.

The rearrangement links TRBV19 to TRBJ2-1; 7 nucleotides agree with TRBD2. Germline loops: CDR1 LNHDA, CDR2 SQIVND (reference sequence). The CDR3 is made up of 16 amino acids. V was clipped by 4 bases and J by 6 bases; unmatched bases: 12. The CDR3 reads CASSKVGGLGSNEQFF. The CDR3 DNA sequence: TGTGCCAGTAGTAAGGTTGGCGGACTAGGGTCCAATGAGCAGTTCTTC.

There are a few counts of this clone. V usage is TRBV5-1 and J usage is TRBJ2-1; no definite D call. The CDR3 extends over 16 amino acids. V lost 1 base and J lost 2, with 13 bases in between. Germline loops: CDR1 SGHRS, CDR2 YFSETQ. CDR3 protein: CASSLHLPTAYNEQFF. The CDR3 nucleotides read TGCGCCAGCAGCTTGCATTTGCCGACGGCCTACAATGAGCAGTTCTTC.

The CDR3 sequence: CASSEGNQPQHF. CDR3 nucleotide sequence: TGTGCCAGCAGTGAGGGGAATCAGCCCCAGCATTTT. This chain uses TRBV27 with TRBJ1-5, with D tentatively TRBD1 (5 bases). V lost 5 bases and J 4 bases, leaving 6 bases between the germline ends. Germline lookup yields CDR1 MNHEY and CDR2 SMNVEV (reference sequence). The CDR3 runs 12 residues.

The chain is built from TRBV7-8 and TRBJ2-1; a possible D gene is TRBD2 (5 bases). Germline CDR1 SGHVS, CDR2 FQNEAQ. The CDR3 has 17 residues. V was pared by 2 bases and J by 0 bases, with 14 bases between. The CDR3 loop is CASSLKDSSSSYNEQFF. The CDR3 coding sequence is TGTGCCAGCAGCTTAAAGGACTCCTCGAGCTCCTACAATGAGCAGTTCTTC. The variable domain in full, completed from reference TRBV7-8 and TRBJ2-1, reads GAGVSQSPRYKVAKRGQDVALRCDPISGHVSLFWYQQALGQGPEFLTYFQNEAQLDKSGLPSDRFFAERPEGSVSTLKIQRTQQEDSAVYLCASSLKDSSSSYNEQFFGPGTRLTVL.

The rearrangement links TRBV19 to TRBJ1-3; D not certain. V lost 6 bases and J 4 bases, leaving 13 bases between the germline ends. In germline, CDR1 is LNHDA, CDR2 SQIVND (reference sequence). The CDR3 is 14 residues long. CDR3 sequence reads: CASSSGYEGNTIYF. CDR3 sequence (DNA): TGTGCCAGTAGCTCCGGGTACGAAGGAAACACCATATATTTT.

The chain employs TRBV14 and TRBJ2-2, with 7 bases identical to TRBD1. V dropped 1 base and J dropped 6; count of bases not matched to a gene: 2. The CDR3 has 14 amino acids. Germline-derived CDR1 and CDR2 are SGHDN and FVKESK. CDR3 nucleotides: TGTGCCAGCAGCCAAGTGCAGGGGGCCGGGGAGCTGTTTTTT. This gives the protein CASSQVQGAGELFF.

The chain is built from TRBV10-3 and TRBJ2-7; the match to TRBD1 covers 8 bases. Per germline, CDR1 ENHRY and CDR2 SYGVKD. Trimming took 8 bases from V and 2 from J; bases not matched to a gene: 11. The CDR3 runs to 15 residues. CDR3 sequence (DNA): TGTGCCATCCGAGATGCGGACAGGGCCGCCTACGAGCAGTACTTC. Translated: CAIRDADRAAYEQYF.